A single T cell receptor beta chain is shown here with its context. Its antigen is unknown. Constant-region reverse primers amplified full-length variable regions, followed by semi-nested Nested Universal Primer A PCR. TCRdb re-analysed the 5' RACE reads in MiXCR, keeping a single row per CDR3 protein. The sample gives about 40,000 distinct CDR3 sequences, about 30% of which show up once; approximately 4% is in the top ten. Study outcomes and limitations: Greatest tumor Treg TCR overlap was with tumor naive CD4+ cells.

CDR1 is MDHEN, CDR2 SYDVKM, per germline. The length of the CDR3 is 13 residues. Trimming cost V 5 bases and J 6 bases; bases outside gene matches: 4. This chain connects TRBV28 to TRBJ2-3; 8 nucleotides agree with TRBD1. The source material was tumor-infiltrating memory CD4+ T cells sorted from the breast tumor. The subset was: memory CD4+ T cells, CD4+CD45RO+CD25-. The source is a female donor with breast cancer. The CDR3 sequence: CASSPAGGDTQYF. CDR3 DNA: TGTGCCAGCAGTCCGGCAGGGGGCGATACGCAGTATTTT.